This is a list of T cell receptor beta chains from one sample in a study of T-cell reconstitution after alpha-beta-depleted transplantation in children. TCRdb fed the PCR reads into MiXCR, producing one record per CDR3 protein. The sample lists approximately 400,000 distinct CDR3 sequences, approximately 10% occurring once. The material was PBMCs from the stem cell graft donor, obtained from the stem cell graft. These receptors all come from a human donor who donated a stem cell graft to a child with acute myeloid leukemia. CDR3s include the opening cysteine and the closing phenylalanine or tryptophan. The D gene is left open where the match is weak. Size is omitted from some rows. Given values are once, few, many or a class for expanded clones.

d_gene	j_gene	v_gene	abundance	CDR3nt	CDR3aa
TRBD2	TRBJ2-5	TRBV6-1	few	TGTGCCAGCAGTCGGACTAGCCGCGAGACCCAGTACTTC	CASSRTSRETQYF
TRBD2	TRBJ2-1	TRBV7-2	few	TGTGCCAGCAGAAATAGCGGGAGAGCCTACAATGAGCAGTTCTTC	CASRNSGRAYNEQFF
TRBD1	TRBJ2-5	TRBV29-1	few	TGCAGCGCCGGGACAGAACCAGAGACCCAGTACTTC	CSAGTEPETQYF
.	TRBJ1-6	TRBV21-1	many	TGTGCCAGCAGCAAAAACGGGGAGAGTAATTCACCCCTCCACTTT	CASSKNGESNSPLHF
TRBD2	TRBJ2-1	TRBV29-1	few	TGCAGCGTGGGGTTGGGGGGGACTAGCGGGAGCTATGAGCAGTTCTTC	CSVGLGGTSGSYEQFF
.	TRBJ1-2	TRBV29-1	many	TGCAGCGTCCAAAAGGGGCAGCAAGCTAACTATGGCTACACCTTC	CSVQKGQQANYGYTF
.	TRBJ2-1	TRBV4-2	few	TGTGCCAGCAGCCCGAGCAGACTGAGCTCCTACAATGAGCAGTTCTTC	CASSPSRLSSYNEQFF
.	TRBJ2-7	TRBV5-1	.	TGCGCCAGCAGCTTAGGGACCTACGCCGAGCAGTACTTC	CASSLGTYAEQYF
.	TRBJ2-1	TRBV20-1	.	TGCAGTGCTGATTGGTCTAGCTCCAACTCCTACAATGAGCAGTTCTTC	CSADWSSSNSYNEQFF
.	TRBJ2-2	TRBV20-1	.	TGCAGTGCTAGAACCCCAACTAAGGCGCTCACCGGGGAGCTGTTTTTT	CSARTPTKALTGELFF
.	TRBJ2-1	TRBV25-1	many	TGTGCCAGCAGCCAGGGAGAGGGGAATGAGCAGTTCTTC	CASSQGEGNEQFF
.	TRBJ2-1	TRBV12-3/TRBV12-4	.	TGTGCCAGCAGCAATGCCGGGGGTACCTTTTTC	CASSNAGGTFF
.	TRBJ2-7	TRBV19	.	TGTGCCAGTAGTCAAGGTGTCTCCTACGAGCAGTACTTC	CASSQGVSYEQYF
.	TRBJ2-7	TRBV12-3/TRBV12-4	few	TGTGCCAGCGGTTCTCGTCCCTACGAGCAGTACTTC	CASGSRPYEQYF
TRBD1	TRBJ2-5	TRBV25-1	.	TGTGCCAGCAGTGGGGACAGCACGGTGGGTGCCCAGTACTTC	CASSGDSTVGAQYF
TRBD2	TRBJ2-1	TRBV18	few	TGTGCCAGCTCACCAGTGACTAGCGGGAGTTACAATGAGCAGTTCTTC	CASSPVTSGSYNEQFF
.	TRBJ2-3	TRBV29-1	.	TGCAGCTCCTGGACAGATACGCAGTATTTT	CSSWTDTQYF
.	TRBJ1-2	TRBV29-1	.	TGCAGCGCCCCGGCAGGGGAAGTAGGCTACACCTTC	CSAPAGEVGYTF
.	TRBJ2-5	TRBV3-1	few	TGTGCCAGCAGCCAAGATAGGCTAGGGCAAGAGACCCAGTACTTC	CASSQDRLGQETQYF
.	TRBJ2-7	TRBV10-3	.	TGTGCCATCAGTGAGGCCGAAATCTACGAGCAGTACTTC	CAISEAEIYEQYF
.	TRBJ1-1	TRBV29-1	few	TGCAGTACGTGGGGCTCTGAAGCTTTCTTT	CSTWGSEAFF
.	TRBJ1-1	TRBV10-3	many	TGTGCCATCAGACAAGCGCCCTGGCAGAGGAACACTGAAGCTTTCTTT	CAIRQAPWQRNTEAFF
.	TRBJ1-1	TRBV12-3/TRBV12-4	.	TGTGCCAGCAGCCCCCCCCCCTGGGACACTGAAGCTTTCTTT	CASSPPPWDTEAFF
TRBD2	TRBJ2-3	TRBV7-9	.	TGTGCCAGCAGCTTCCCCCCGTCGGCTAGCGGGGGAGCTAGCACAGATACGCAGTATTTT	CASSFPPSASGGASTDTQYF
.	TRBJ2-7	TRBV27	.	TGTGCCAGCAGCAGGGTGACCTCCTACGAGCAGTACTTC	CASSRVTSYEQYF
.	TRBJ2-3	TRBV19	.	TGTGCCAGTAGGCATGTGGGGAAAGATACGCAGTATTTT	CASRHVGKDTQYF
.	TRBJ2-1	TRBV6-1	.	TGTGCCAGCAGCCTGGGGAGGCGTGGAAATGAGCAGTTCTTC	CASSLGRRGNEQFF
.	TRBJ2-2	TRBV7-9	many	TGTGCCAGCAGAATCCAGGGTACCGGGGAGCTGTTTTTT	CASRIQGTGELFF
.	TRBJ1-3	TRBV4-2	few	TGTGCCAGCAGCCAGCAGAGGGGAGTTGGAAACACCATATATTTT	CASSQQRGVGNTIYF
TRBD1	TRBJ1-3	TRBV12-3/TRBV12-4	.	TGTGCCAGCAGTCAACAGGGGAAAGGAAACACCATATATTTT	CASSQQGKGNTIYF
.	TRBJ1-1	TRBV12-3/TRBV12-4	few	TGTGCCAGCAGTTTTGGGGCGAAACCTTTCTTT	CASSFGAKPFF
.	TRBJ2-2	TRBV7-2	few	TGTGCCAGCAGCTTTATTCCGGGGGGCAACGAGGGAGGGGAGCTGTTTTTT	CASSFIPGGNEGGELFF
.	TRBJ2-5	TRBV5-1	few	TGCGCCAGCAGCCCCAACTGGTTGGCCGGAGAGACCCAGTACTTC	CASSPNWLAGETQYF
.	TRBJ2-3	TRBV12-3/TRBV12-4	many	TGTGCCAGCAGACTCAGGGAGACAGATACGCAGTATTTT	CASRLRETDTQYF
.	TRBJ1-1	TRBV10-2	many	TGCGCCAGCAGTGAGCCCCCGTGGGGGGAAGCTTTCTTT	CASSEPPWGEAFF
TRBD1	TRBJ2-5	TRBV4-1	once	TGCGCCAGCAGCCAAGAGCAAAGTCGGGACAGGCTCGGAGAGACCCAGTACTTC	CASSQEQSRDRLGETQYF
TRBD1	TRBJ2-2	TRBV2	few	TGTGCCAGCAGTGAAACACAGGGGTCGTCCGGGGAGCTGTTTTTT	CASSETQGSSGELFF
TRBD2	TRBJ2-7	TRBV5-6	many	TGTGCCAGCAGCTTGACTAGCGGGAGTAAGATGTACGAGCAGTACTTC	CASSLTSGSKMYEQYF
TRBD1	TRBJ2-2	TRBV5-1	many	TGCGCCAGCAGTCCGATGAGGGGGCGCGGGGAGCTGTTTTTT	CASSPMRGRGELFF
TRBD1	TRBJ1-2	TRBV20-1	.	TGCAGTGCTCATGAACAGGGGGGCTATGGCTACACCTTC	CSAHEQGGYGYTF
TRBD2	TRBJ2-4	TRBV5-1	few	TGCGCCAGCAGCTTGGTTAGCGGGGCACGGGAGAACATTCAGTACTTC	CASSLVSGARENIQYF
.	TRBJ1-1	TRBV20-1	.	TGCAGTGCTAGATATAGGGGGTCCGGGACAATCGGCACTGAAGCTTTCTTT	CSARYRGSGTIGTEAFF
TRBD1	TRBJ2-7	TRBV5-1	few	TGCGCCAGCCACGGCCTTACCCGGGACAGGGGCCCCTACGAGCAGTACTTC	CASHGLTRDRGPYEQYF
.	TRBJ2-3	TRBV20-1	.	TGCAGTGCTGAGACCGGAGAGGGCACAGATACGCAGTATTTT	CSAETGEGTDTQYF
TRBD2	TRBJ2-5	TRBV7-7	few	TGTGCTAGCAGCTCGGGACTAGCGGACGGGGGTGAGACCCAGTACTTC	CASSSGLADGGETQYF
.	TRBJ1-6	TRBV7-2	.	TGTGCCAGCAGCCCCAACCGGCAGGGCCTCTATAATTCACCCCTCCACTTT	CASSPNRQGLYNSPLHF
.	TRBJ2-5	TRBV2	.	TGTGCCAGCACTAAGGGACAAAACCAAGAGACCCAGTACTTC	CASTKGQNQETQYF
TRBD1	TRBJ1-1	TRBV4-1	.	TGCGCCAGCAGCCAAGTCTGGACAGGGACGAACACTGAAGCTTTCTTT	CASSQVWTGTNTEAFF
TRBD2	TRBJ2-7	TRBV7-2	.	TGTGCCAGCAGCTCTAGCATGGGACTAGCGGGAGGCGAGCAGTACTTC	CASSSSMGLAGGEQYF
TRBD2	TRBJ2-1	TRBV6-4	many	TGTGCCAGCAGTCCAACTAGCGGGAGTGTGGATGAGCAGTTCTTC	CASSPTSGSVDEQFF
TRBD1	TRBJ1-4	TRBV12-3/TRBV12-4	.	TGTGCCAGCAGTCCTCCGGGACAGGGGGTTGAAAAACTGTTTTTT	CASSPPGQGVEKLFF
.	TRBJ2-5	TRBV27	.	TGTGCCAGCAGTGTAACGGGTCGCCAAGAGACCCAGTACTTC	CASSVTGRQETQYF
TRBD1	TRBJ2-3	TRBV5-1	many	TGCGCCAGCAGCTCCGGGACAGGTACAGATACGCAGTATTTT	CASSSGTGTDTQYF
TRBD1	TRBJ2-2	TRBV20-1	.	TGCAGTGCTAGGGGACAGGCCGGGGAGCTGTTTTTT	CSARGQAGELFF
TRBD1	TRBJ2-1	TRBV6-4	.	TGTGCCAGCAGTTCGACAGGGGGCGGTGAGCAGTTCTTC	CASSSTGGGEQFF